What follows is one TCR beta chain and its context. Assay: immunoSEQ multiplex PCR; the TCRdb copy retains only in-frame clones and omits some. The repertoire consists of over 50,000 clones, with 92% occurring once and the leading ten covering approximately 0.25%. This specimen comes from a study of T cell changes during pregnancy in multiple sclerosis. The CDR3 contains 15 residues. Losses at the gene ends were 4 bases for V and 8 bases for J; bases not matched to a gene: 13. The V gene's germline CDR1 is MNHNS and CDR2 SASEGT. V and J are TRBV6-1 and TRBJ1-2; 7 bases agree with TRBD1. This receptor was obtained from a female donor with multiple sclerosis, enrolled in a pregnancy study. The specimen comprised CD4+ T cells from peripheral blood mononuclear cells, sampled in the third trimester of pregnancy. The CDR3 DNA reads TGTGCCAGCAGTGTCCGGGACAGCGAATTATGGGGCTACACCTTC. Amino acid sequence: CASSVRDSELWGYTF.